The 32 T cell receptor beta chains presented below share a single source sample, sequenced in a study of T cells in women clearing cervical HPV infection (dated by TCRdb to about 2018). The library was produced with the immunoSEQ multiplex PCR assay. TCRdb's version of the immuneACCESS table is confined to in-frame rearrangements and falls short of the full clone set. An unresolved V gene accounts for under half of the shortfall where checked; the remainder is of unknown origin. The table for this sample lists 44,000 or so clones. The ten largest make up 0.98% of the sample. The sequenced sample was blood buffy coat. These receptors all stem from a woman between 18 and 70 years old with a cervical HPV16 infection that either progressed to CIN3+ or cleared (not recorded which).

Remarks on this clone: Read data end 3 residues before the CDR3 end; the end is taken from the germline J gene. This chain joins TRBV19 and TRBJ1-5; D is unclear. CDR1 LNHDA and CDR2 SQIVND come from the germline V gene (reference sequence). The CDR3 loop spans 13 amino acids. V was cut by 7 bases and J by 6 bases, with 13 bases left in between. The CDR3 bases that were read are TGTGCCAGTACCCGATCGGGGAGTCAGCCC. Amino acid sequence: CASTRSGSQP. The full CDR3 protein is CASTRSGSQPQHF.

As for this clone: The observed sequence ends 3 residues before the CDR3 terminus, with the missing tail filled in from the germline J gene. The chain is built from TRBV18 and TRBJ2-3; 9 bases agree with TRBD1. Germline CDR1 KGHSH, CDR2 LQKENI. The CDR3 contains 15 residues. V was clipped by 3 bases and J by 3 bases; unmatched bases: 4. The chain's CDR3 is CASSPMDRGTDTQYF. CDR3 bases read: TGTGCCAGCTCACCGATGGACAGGGGAACAGATACG. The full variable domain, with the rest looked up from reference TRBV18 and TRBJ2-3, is NAGVMQNPRHLVRRRGQEARLRCSPMKGHSHVYWYRQLPEEGLKFMVYLQKENIIDESGMPKERFSAEFPKEGPSILRIQQVVRGDSAAYFCASSPMDRGTDTQYFGPGTRLTVL.

CDR3 DNA, as far as it was read: TGCGCCAGCAGCGTGACTAGCGGGGTAGCATACAATGAG. Amino acid sequence: CASSVTSGVAYNE. The whole CDR3 protein reads CASSVTSGVAYNEQFF. This chain uses TRBV5-1 with TRBJ2-1, with TRBD2 identical over 11 bases. The observed sequence ends 3 residues before the CDR3 terminus, with the missing tail filled in from the germline J gene. V lost 4 bases, J lost 4 bases, and 7 bases stayed unmatched. The germline V gene encodes CDR1 SGHRS and CDR2 YFSETQ. This CDR3 is 16 amino acids long.

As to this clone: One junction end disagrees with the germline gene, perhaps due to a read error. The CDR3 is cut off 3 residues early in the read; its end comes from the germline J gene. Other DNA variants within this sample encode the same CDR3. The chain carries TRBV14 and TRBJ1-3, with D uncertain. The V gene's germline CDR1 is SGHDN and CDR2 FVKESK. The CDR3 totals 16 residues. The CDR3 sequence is CASSQDGYDSGNTIYF. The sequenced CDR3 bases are TGTGCCAGCAGCCAAGACGGGTATGACTCTGGAAACACA.

This CDR3 is CASSPRTGGADTQYF. The CDR3 bases that were read are TGTGCCAGCAGCCCTCGGACAGGGGGCGCAGATACG. The chain links TRBV11-2 to TRBJ2-3; 11 bases map to TRBD1. The DNA ends 3 residues before the CDR3 does, and the rest of the CDR3 is filled in from the germline J gene. The CDR3 totals 15 residues. The germline V gene encodes CDR1 SGHAT and CDR2 FQNNGV. After removal of 5 bases from V and 4 bases from J, the junction contained 5 bases not matched to a gene.

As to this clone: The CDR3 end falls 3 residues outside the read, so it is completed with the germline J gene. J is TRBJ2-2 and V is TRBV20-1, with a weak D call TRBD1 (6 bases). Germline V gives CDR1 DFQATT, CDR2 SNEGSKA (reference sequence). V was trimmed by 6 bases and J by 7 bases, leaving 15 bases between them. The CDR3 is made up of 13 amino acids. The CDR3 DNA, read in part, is TGCAGTGCACTACAGGGTGCCAGCGGGGAG. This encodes CSALQGASGE. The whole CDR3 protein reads CSALQGASGELFF.

The sequenced part of the CDR3 DNA is TGTGCCAGCAGCTTCGGGGACAGGGACGGCGAAAAA. Translating it yields CASSFGDRDGEK. The full CDR3 protein is CASSFGDRDGEKLFF. The genes are TRBV7-9 and TRBJ1-4, with 9 bases that match TRBD1. The CDR3 extends 3 residues past the end of the read, so its final part is completed from the germline J gene. The CDR3 has 15 amino acids. The V and J ends lost 3 bases and 8 bases, in that order; junction bases with no gene match: 7. Germline V gene lookup returns CDR1 SEHNR and CDR2 FQNEAQ (reference sequence).

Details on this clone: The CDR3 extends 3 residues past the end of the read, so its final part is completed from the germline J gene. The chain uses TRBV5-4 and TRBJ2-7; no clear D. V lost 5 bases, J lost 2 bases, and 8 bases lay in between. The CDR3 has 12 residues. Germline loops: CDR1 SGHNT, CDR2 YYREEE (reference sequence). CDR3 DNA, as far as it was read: TGTGCCAGCAGTATTCGGGCCTACGAG. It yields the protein CASSIRAYE. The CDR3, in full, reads CASSIRAYEQYF.

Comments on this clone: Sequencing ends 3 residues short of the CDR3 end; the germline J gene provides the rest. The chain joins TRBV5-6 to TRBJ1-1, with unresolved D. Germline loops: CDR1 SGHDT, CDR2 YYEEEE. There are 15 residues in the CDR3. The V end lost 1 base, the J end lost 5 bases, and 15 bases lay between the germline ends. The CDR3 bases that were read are TGTGCCAGCAGCTTGTACTCCGGGGTCGTGACTGAA. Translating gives CASSLYSGVVTE. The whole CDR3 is CASSLYSGVVTEAFF.

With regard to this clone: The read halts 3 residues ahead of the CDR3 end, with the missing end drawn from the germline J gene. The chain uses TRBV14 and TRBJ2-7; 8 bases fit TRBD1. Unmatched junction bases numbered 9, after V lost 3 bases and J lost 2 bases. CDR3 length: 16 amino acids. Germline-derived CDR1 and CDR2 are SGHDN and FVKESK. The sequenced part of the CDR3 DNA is TGTGCCAGCAGCCACGCACCTTGGACAGGGCCCTACGAG. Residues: CASSHAPWTGPYE. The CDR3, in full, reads CASSHAPWTGPYEQYF.

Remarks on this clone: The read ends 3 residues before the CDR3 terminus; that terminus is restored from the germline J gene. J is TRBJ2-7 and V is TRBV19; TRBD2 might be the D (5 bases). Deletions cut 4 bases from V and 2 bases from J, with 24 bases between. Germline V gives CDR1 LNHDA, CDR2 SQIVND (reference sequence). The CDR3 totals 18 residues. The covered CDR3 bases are TGTGCCAGTAGTACCACAGCCAACGTGGCATGGAGGACCTACGAG. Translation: CASSTTANVAWRTYE. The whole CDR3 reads CASSTTANVAWRTYEQYF.

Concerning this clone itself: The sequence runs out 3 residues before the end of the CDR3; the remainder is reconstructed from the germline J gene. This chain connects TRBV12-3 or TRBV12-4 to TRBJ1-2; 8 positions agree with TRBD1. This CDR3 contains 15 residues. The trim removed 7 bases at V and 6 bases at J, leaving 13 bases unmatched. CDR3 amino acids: CASTSDRVTADGYTF. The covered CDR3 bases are TGTGCCAGCACCTCGGACAGGGTTACAGCGGATGGC.

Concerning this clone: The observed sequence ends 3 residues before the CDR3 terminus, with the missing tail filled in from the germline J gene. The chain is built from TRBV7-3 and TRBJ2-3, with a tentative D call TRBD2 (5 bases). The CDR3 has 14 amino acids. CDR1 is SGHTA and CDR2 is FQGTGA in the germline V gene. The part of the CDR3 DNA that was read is TGTGCCAGCAGCCCCCTAACATTACCGGGGACG. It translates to CASSPLTLPGT. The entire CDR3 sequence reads CASSPLTLPGTQYF.

The sequenced part of the CDR3 DNA is TGCGCCAGCAGCTTGGGGACAGGGTCCAATGAG. Its translation is CASSLGTGSNE. The whole CDR3 is CASSLGTGSNEQFF. The chain joins TRBV5-1 to TRBJ2-1; 8 bases line up with TRBD1. The missing CDR3 end, 3 residues past where the read stops, is filled in from the germline J gene. This CDR3 contains 14 residues. Per germline, CDR1 SGHRS and CDR2 YFSETQ. V lost 0 bases, J lost 6 bases, and 2 bases stayed unmatched.

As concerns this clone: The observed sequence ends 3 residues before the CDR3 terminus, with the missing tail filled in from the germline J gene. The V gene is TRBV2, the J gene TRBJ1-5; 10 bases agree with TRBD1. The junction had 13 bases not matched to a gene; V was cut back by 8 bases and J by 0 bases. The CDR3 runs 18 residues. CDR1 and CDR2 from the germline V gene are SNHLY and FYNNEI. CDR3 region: CASEARDRGPYSNQPQHF. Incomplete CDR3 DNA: TGTGCCAGCGAGGCCCGGGACAGGGGACCTTATAGCAATCAGCCC. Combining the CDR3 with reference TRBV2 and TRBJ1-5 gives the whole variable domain EPEVTQTPSHQVTQMGQEVILRCVPISNHLYFYWYRQILGQKVEFLVSFYNNEISEKSEIFDDQFSVERPDGSNFTLKIRSTKLEDSAMYFCASEARDRGPYSNQPQHFGDGTRLSIL.

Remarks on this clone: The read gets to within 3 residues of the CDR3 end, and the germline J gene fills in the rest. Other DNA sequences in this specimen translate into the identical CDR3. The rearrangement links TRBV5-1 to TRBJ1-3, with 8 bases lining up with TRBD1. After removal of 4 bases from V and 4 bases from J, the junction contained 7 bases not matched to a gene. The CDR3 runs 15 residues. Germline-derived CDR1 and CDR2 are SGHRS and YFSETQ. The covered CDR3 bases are TGCGCCAGCAGCATACAGACAGGGGAAGGAAACACC. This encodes CASSIQTGEGNT. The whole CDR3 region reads CASSIQTGEGNTIYF.

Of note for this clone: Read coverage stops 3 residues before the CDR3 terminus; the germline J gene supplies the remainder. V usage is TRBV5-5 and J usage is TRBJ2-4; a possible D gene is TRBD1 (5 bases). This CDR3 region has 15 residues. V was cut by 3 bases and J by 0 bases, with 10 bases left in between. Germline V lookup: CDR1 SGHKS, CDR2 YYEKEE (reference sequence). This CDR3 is CASSSEGQAKNIQYF. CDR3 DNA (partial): TGTGCCAGCAGCTCCGAAGGACAAGCCAAAAACATT.

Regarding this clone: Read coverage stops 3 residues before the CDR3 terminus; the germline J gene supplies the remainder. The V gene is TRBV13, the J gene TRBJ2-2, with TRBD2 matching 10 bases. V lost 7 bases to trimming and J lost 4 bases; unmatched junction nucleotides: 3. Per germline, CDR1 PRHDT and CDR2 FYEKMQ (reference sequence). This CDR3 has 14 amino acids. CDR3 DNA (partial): TGTGCCAGCATGCTAGCGGGGGTCACCGGGGAG. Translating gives CASMLAGVTGE. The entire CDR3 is CASMLAGVTGELFF. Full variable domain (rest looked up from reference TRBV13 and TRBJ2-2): AAGVIQSPRHLIKEKRETATLKCYPIPRHDTVYWYQQGPGQDPQFLISFYEKMQSDKGSIPDRFSAQQFSDYHSELNMSSLELGDSALYFCASMLAGVTGELFFGEGSRLTVL.

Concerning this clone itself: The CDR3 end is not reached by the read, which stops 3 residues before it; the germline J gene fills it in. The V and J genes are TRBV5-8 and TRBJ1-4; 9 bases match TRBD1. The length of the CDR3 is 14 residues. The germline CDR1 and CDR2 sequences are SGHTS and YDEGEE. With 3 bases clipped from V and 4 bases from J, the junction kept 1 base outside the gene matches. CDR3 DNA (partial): TGTGCCAGCAGCTCGACAGGGGGTAATGAAAAA. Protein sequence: CASSSTGGNEK. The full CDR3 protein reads CASSSTGGNEKLFF.

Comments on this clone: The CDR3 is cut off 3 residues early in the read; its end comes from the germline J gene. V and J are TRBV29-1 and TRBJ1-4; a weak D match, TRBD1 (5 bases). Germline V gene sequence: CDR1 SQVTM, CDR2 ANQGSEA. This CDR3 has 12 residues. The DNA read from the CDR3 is TGCAGCGCGATCGGGTTAGGGGTAGGA. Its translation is CSAIGLGVG. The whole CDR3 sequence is CSAIGLGVGLFF. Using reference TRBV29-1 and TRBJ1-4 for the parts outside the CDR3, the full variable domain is SAVISQKPSRDICQRGTSLTIQCQVDSQVTMMFWYRQQPGQSLTLIATANQGSEATYESGFVIDKFPISRPNLTFSTLTVSNMSPEDSSIYLCSAIGLGVGLFFGSGTQLSVL.

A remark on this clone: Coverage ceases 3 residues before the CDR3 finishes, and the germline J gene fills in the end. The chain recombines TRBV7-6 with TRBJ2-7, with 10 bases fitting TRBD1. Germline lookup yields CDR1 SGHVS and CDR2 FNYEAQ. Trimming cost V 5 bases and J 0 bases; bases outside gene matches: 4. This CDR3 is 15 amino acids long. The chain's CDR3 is CASSLGQGSSYEQYF. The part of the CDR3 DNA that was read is TGTGCCAGCAGCCTGGGACAGGGGAGCTCCTACGAG.

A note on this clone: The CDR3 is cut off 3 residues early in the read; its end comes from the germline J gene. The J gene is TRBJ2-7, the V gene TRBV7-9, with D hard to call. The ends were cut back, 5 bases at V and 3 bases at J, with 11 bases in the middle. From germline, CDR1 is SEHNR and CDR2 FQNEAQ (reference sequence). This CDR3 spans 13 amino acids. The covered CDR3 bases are TGTGCCAGCAGCCCCAACAACCTCTACGAG. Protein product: CASSPNNLYE. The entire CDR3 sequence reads CASSPNNLYEQYF.

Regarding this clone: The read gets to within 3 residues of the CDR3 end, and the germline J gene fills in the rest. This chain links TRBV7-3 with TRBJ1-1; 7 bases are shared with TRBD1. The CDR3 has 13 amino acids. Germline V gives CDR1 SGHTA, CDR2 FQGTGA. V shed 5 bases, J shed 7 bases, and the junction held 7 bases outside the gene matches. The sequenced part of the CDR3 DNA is TGTGCCAGCAGCGCGGGACAGATAAATGAA. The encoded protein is CASSAGQINE. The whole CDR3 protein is CASSAGQINEAFF.

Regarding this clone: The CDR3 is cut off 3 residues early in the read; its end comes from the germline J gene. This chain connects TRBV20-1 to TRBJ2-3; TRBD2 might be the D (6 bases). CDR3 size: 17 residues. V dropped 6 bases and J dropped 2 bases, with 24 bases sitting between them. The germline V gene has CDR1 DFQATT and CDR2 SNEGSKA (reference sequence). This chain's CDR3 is CSANQISPGLLTDTQYF. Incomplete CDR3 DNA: TGCAGTGCCAACCAGATATCACCGGGACTTCTCACAGATACG.

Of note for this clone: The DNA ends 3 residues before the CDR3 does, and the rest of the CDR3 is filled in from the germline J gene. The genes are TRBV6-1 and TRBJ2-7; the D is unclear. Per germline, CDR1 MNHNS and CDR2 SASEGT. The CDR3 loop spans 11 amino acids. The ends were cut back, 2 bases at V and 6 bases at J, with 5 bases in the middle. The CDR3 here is CASSENSEQYF. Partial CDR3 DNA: TGTGCCAGCAGTGAAAACTCCGAG.

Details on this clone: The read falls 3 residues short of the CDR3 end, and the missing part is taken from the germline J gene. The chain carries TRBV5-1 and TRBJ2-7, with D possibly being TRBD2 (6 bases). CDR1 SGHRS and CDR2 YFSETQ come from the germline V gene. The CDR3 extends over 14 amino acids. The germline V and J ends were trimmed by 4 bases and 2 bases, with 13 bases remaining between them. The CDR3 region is CASSATAGAYEQYF. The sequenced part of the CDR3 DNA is TGCGCCAGCAGCGCGACAGCGGGCGCCTACGAG.

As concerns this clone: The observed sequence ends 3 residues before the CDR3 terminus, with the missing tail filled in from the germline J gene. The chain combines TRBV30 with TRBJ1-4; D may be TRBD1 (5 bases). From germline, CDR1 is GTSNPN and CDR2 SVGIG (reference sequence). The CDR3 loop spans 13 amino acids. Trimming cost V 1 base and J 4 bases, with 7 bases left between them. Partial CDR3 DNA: TGTGCCTGGAGTGCCGACAGTAATGAAAAA. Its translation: CAWSADSNEK. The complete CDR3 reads CAWSADSNEKLFF. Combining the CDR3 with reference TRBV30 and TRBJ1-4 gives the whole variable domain SQTIHQWPATLVQPVGSPLSLECTVEGTSNPNLYWYRQAAGRGLQLLFYSVGIGQISSEVPQNLSASRPQDRQFILSSKKLLLSDSGFYLCAWSADSNEKLFFGSGTQLSVL.

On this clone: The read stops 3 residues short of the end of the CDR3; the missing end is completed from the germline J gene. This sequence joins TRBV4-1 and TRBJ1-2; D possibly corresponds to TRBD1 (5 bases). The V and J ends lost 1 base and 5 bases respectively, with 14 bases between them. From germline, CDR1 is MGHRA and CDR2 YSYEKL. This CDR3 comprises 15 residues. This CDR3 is CASSQAGAAEYGYTF. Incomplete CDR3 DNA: TGCGCCAGCAGCCAAGCTGGGGCAGCCGAGTATGGC.

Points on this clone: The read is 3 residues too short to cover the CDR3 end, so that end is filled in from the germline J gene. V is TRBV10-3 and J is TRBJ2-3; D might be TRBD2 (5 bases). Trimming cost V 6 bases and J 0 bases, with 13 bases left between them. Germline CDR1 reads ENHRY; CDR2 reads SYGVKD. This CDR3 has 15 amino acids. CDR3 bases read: TGTGCCATCAGGGCTCAGGACTCTAGCACAGATACG. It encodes CAIRAQDSSTDT. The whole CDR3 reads CAIRAQDSSTDTQYF.

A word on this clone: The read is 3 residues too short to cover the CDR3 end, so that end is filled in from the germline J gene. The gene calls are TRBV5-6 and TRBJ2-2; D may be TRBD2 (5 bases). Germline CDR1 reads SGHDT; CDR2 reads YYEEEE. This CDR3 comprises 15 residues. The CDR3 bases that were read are TGTGCCAGCAGCGGCGCGGGCTACCCGAGGGAAAAG. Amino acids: CASSGAGYPREK. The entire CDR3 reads CASSGAGYPREKLFF.

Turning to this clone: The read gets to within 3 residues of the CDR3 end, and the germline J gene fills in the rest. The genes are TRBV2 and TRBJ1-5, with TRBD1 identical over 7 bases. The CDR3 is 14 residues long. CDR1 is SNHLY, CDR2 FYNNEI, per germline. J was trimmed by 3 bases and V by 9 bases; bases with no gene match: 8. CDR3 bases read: TGTGCCAGTCGACAGGGTGCTATCAATCAGCCC. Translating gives CASRQGAINQP. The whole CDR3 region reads CASRQGAINQPQHF.

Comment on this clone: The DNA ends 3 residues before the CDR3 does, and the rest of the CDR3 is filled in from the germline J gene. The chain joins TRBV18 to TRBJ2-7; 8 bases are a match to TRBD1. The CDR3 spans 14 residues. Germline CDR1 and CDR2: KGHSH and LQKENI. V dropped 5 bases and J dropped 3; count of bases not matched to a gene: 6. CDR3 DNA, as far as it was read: TGTGCCAGCTCAAAGACAGGGGCAAACTACGAG. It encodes CASSKTGANYE. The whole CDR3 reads CASSKTGANYEQYF.